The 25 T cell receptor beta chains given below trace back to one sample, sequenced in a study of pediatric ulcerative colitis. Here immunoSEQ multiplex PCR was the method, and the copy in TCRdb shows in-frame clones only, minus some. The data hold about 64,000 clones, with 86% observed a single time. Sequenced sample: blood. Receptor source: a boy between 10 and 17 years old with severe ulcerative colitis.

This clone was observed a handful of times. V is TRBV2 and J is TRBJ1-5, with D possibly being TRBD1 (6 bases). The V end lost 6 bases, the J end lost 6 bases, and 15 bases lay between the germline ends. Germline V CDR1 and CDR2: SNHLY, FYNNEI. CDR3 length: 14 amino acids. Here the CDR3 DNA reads TGTGCCAGCAGCCCACAGGGCGGAGGTCAGCCCCAGCATTTT. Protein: CASSPQGGGQPQHF. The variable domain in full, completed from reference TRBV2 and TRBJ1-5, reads EPEVTQTPSHQVTQMGQEVILRCVPISNHLYFYWYRQILGQKVEFLVSFYNNEISEKSEIFDDQFSVERPDGSNFTLKIRSTKLEDSAMYFCASSPQGGGQPQHFGDGTRLSIL.

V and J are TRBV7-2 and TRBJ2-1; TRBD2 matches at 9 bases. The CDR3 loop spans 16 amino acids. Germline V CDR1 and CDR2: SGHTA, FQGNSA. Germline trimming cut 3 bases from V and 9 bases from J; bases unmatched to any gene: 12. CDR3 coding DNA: TGTGCCAGCAGCTTCTTTAGCGGGAGATATGTCCCTGAGCAGTTCTTC. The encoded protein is CASSFFSGRYVPEQFF.

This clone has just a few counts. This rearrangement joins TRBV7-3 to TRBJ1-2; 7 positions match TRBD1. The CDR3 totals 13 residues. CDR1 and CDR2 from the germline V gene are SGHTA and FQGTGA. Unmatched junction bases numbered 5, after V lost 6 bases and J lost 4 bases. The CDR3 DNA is TGTGCCAGCAGAGGGGACAGCACCTATGGCTACACCTTC. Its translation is CASRGDSTYGYTF.

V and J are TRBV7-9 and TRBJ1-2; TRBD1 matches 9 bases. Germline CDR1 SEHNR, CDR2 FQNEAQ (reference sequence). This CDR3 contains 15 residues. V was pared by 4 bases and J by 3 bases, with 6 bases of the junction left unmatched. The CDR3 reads CASSSGTGIHYGYTF. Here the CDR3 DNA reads TGTGCCAGCAGCTCCGGGACAGGGATCCACTATGGCTACACCTTC.

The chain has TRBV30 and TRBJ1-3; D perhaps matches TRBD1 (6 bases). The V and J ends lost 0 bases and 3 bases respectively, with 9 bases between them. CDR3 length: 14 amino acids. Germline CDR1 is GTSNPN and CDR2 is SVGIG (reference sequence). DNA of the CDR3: TGTGCCTGGAGTGTACAGGGCAGTGGAAACACCATATATTTT. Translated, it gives CAWSVQGSGNTIYF.

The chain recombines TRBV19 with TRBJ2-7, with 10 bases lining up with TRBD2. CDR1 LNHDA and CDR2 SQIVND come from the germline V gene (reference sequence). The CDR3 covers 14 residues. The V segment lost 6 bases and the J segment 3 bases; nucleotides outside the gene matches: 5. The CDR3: CASRPSGSHYEQYF. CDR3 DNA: TGTGCCAGTAGGCCTAGCGGGAGCCACTACGAGCAGTACTTC.

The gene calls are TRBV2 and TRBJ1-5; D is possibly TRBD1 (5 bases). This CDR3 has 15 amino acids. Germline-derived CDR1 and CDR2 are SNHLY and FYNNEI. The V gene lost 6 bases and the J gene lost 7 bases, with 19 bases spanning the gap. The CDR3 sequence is CASSLTEGKRQPQHF. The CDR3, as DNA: TGTGCCAGCAGCTTAACAGAGGGGAAAAGGCAGCCCCAGCATTTT.

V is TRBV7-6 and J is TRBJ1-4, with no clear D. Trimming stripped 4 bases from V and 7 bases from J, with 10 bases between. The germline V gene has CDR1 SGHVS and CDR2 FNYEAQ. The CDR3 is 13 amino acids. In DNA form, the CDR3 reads TGTGCCAGCAGCTCCGGTACGGGTGAAAAACTGTTTTTT. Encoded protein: CASSSGTGEKLFF.

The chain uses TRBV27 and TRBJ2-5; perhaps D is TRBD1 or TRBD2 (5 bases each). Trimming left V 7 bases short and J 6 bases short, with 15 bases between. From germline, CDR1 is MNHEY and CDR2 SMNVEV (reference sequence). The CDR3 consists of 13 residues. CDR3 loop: CASTTGRGKTQYF. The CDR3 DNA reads TGTGCCAGCACCACAGGACGAGGGAAGACCCAGTACTTC.

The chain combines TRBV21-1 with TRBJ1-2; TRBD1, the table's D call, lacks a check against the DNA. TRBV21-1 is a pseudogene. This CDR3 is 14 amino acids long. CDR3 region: CASSPRDRGYGYTF. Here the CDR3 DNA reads TGTGCCAGCAGCCCCCGGGACAGGGGCTATGGCTACACCTTC.

In nucleotides, the CDR3 is TGTGCCAGCAGCCGCGGGAGGAGTGAGGAGACCCAGTACTTC. Encoded protein: CASSRGRSEETQYF. The chain links TRBV5-4 to TRBJ2-5, with 8 nucleotides matching TRBD2. The CDR3 sequence is 14 residues long. V lost 4 bases to trimming and J lost 5 bases; unmatched junction nucleotides: 7. The germline gives CDR1 SGHNT, CDR2 YYREEE (reference sequence).

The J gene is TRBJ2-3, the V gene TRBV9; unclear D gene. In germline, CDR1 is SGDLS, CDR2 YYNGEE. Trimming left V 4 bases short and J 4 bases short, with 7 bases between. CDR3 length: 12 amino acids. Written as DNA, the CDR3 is TGTGCCAGCAGCCCAAACTCAGATACGCAGTATTTT. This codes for CASSPNSDTQYF.

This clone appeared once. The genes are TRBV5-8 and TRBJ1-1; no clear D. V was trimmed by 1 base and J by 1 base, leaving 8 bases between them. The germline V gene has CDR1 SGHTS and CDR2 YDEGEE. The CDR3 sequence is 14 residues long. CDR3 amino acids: CASSLLPRNTEAFF. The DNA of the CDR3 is TGTGCCAGCAGCTTGCTTCCGCGGAACACTGAAGCTTTCTTT.

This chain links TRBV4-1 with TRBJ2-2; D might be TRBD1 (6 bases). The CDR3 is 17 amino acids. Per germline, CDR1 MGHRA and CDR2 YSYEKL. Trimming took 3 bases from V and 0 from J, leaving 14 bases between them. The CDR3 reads CASSHTPGTSNTGELFF. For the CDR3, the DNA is TGCGCCAGCAGCCATACCCCCGGGACATCGAACACCGGGGAGCTGTTTTTT.

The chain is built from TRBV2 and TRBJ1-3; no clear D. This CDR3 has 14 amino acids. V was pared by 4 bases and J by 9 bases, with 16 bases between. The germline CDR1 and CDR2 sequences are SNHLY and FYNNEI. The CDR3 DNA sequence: TGTGCCAGCAGTGTAGCGGGAAATCGAGCCACCATATATTTT. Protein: CASSVAGNRATIYF. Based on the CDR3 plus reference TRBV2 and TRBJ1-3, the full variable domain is EPEVTQTPSHQVTQMGQEVILRCVPISNHLYFYWYRQILGQKVEFLVSFYNNEISEKSEIFDDQFSVERPDGSNFTLKIRSTKLEDSAMYFCASSVAGNRATIYFGEGSWLTVV.

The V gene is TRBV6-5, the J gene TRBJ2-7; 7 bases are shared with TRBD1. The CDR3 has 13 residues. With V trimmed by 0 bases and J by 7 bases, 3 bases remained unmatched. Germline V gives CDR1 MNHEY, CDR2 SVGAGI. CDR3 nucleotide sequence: TGTGCCAGCAGTTACTCCGGACAGGATGAGCAGTACTTC. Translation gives CASSYSGQDEQYF.

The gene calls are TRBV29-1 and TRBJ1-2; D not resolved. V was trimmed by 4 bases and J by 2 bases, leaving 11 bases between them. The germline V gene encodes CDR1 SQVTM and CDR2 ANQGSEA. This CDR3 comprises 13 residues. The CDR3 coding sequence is TGCAGCGTTGGTTCCGGCGGGAACTATGGCTACACCTTC. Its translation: CSVGSGGNYGYTF.

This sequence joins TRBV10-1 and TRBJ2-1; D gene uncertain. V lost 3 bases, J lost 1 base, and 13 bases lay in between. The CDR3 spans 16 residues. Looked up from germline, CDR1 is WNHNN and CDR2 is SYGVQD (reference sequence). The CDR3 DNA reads TGCGCCAGCAGTGACCGAAACCCAGAATCCTACAATGAGCAGTTCTTC. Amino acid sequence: CASSDRNPESYNEQFF.

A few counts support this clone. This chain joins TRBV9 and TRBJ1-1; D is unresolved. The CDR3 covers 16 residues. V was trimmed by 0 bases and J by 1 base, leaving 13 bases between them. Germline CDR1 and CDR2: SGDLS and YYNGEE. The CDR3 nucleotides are TGTGCCAGCAGCGTAGAAGGTAACAGCCCGAACACTGAAGCTTTCTTT. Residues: CASSVEGNSPNTEAFF.

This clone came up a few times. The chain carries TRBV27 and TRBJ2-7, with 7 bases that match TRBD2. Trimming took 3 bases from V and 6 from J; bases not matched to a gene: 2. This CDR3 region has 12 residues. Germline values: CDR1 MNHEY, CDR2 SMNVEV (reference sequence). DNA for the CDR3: TGTGCCAGCAGTTTCCCGGGAGGCGAGCAGTACTTC. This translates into CASSFPGGEQYF.

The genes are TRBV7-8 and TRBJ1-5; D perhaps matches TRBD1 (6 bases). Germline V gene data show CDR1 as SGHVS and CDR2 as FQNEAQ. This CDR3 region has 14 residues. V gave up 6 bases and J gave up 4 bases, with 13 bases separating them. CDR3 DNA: TGTGCCAGCAGGGAACAGGGTAAAAATCAGCCCCAGCATTTT. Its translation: CASREQGKNQPQHF.

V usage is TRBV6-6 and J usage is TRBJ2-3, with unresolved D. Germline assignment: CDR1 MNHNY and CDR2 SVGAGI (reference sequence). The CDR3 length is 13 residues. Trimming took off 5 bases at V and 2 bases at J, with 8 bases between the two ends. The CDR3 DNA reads TGTGCCAGCAGTCTCGGTGACACAGATACGCAGTATTTT. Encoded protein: CASSLGDTDTQYF.

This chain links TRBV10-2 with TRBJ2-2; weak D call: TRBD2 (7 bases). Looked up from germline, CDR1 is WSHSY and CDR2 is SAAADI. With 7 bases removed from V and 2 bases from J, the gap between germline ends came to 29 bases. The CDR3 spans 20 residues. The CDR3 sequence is CASKGDYQPSGRYNTGELFF. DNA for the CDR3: TGCGCCAGCAAGGGGGACTATCAGCCTAGCGGAAGATATAACACCGGGGAGCTGTTTTTT.

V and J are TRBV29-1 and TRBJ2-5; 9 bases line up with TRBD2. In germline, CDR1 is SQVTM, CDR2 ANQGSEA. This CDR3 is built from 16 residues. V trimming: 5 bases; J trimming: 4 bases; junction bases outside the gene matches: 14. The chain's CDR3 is CSVTDPGLAVLETQYF. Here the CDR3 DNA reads TGCAGCGTTACCGACCCGGGACTAGCAGTCTTAGAGACCCAGTACTTC.

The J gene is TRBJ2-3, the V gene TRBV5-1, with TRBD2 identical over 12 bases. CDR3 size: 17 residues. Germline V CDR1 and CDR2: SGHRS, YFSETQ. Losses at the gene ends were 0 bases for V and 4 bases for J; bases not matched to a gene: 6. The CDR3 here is CASSLEALAGGSDTQYF. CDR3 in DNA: TGCGCCAGCAGCTTGGAGGCCCTAGCGGGAGGGTCAGATACGCAGTATTTT.